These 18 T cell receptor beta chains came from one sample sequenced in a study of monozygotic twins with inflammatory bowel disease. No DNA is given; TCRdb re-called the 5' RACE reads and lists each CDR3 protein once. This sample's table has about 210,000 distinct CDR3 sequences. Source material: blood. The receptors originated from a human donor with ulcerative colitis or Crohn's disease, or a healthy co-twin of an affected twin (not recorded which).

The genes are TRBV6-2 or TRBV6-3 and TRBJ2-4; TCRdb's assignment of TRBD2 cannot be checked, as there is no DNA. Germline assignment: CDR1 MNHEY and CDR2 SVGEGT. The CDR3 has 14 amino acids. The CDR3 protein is CASSSSGAKNIQYF.

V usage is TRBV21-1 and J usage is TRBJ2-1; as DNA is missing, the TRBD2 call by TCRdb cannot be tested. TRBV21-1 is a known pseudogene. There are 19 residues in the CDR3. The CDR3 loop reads CASSKGCLASGSSYNEQFF.

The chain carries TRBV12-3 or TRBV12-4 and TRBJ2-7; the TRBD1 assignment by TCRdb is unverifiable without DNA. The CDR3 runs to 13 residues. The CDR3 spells CASSNFPEGEQYF.

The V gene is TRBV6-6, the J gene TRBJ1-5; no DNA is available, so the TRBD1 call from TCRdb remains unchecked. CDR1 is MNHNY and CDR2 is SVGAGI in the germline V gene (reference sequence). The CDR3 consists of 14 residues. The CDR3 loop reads CASLRAGGIQPQHF.

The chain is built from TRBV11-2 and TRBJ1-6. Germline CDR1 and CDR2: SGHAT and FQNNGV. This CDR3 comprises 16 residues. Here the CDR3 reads CASSPSGAAYNSPLHF.

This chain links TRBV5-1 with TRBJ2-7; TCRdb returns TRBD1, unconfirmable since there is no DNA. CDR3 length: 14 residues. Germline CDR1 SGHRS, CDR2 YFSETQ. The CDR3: CASSPDRRAYEQYF.

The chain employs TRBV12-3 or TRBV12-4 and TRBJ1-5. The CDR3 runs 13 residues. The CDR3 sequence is CASSFREGQPQHF.

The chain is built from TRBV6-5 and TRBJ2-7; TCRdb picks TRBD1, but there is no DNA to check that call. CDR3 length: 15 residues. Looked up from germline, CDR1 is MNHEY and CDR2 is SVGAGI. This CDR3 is CASSYGREGPYEQYF.

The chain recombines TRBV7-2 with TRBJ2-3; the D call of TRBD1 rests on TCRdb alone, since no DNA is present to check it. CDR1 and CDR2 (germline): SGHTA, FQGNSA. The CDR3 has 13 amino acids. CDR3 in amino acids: CASSRGAGDTQYF.

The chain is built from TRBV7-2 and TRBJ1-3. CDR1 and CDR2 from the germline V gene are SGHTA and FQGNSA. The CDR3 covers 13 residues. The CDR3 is CASSLRVADTIYF.

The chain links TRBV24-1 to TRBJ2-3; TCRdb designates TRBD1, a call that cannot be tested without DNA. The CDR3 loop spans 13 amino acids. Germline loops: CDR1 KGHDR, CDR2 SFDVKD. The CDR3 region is CATSPTKGDTQYF.

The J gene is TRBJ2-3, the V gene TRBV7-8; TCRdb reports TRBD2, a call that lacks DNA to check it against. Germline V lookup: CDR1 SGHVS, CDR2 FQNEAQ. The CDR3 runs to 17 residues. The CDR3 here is CASSLVYLAGAADTQYF. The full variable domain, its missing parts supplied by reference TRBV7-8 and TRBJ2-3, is GAGVSQSPRYKVAKRGQDVALRCDPISGHVSLFWYQQALGQGPEFLTYFQNEAQLDKSGLPSDRFFAERPEGSVSTLKIQRTQQEDSAVYLCASSLVYLAGAADTQYFGPGTRLTVL.

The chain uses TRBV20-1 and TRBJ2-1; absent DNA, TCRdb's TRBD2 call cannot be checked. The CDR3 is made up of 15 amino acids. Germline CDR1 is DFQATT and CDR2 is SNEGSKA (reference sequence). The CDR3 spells CSAAGGQVINNEQFF.

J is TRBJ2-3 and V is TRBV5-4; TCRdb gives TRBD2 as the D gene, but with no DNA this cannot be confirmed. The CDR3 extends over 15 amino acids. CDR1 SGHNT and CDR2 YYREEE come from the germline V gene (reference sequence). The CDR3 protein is CASYQTGSGVNTQYF.

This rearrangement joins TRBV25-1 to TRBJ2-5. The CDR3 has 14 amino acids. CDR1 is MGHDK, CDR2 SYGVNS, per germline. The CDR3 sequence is CATHDRGNQETQYF. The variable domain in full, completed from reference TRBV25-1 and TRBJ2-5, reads EADIYQTPRYLVIGTGKKITLECSQTMGHDKMYWYQQDPGMELHLIHYSYGVNSTEKGDLSSESTVSRIRTEHFPLTLESARPSHTSQYLCATHDRGNQETQYFGPGTRLLVL.

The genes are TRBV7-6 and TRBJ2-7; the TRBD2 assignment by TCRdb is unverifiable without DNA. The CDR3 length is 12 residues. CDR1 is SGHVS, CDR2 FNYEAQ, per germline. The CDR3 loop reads CASRGTSYEQYF.

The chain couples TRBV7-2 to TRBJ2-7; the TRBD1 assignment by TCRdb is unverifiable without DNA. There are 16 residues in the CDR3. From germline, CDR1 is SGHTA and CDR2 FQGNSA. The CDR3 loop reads CASSLGSDRTRNEQYF.

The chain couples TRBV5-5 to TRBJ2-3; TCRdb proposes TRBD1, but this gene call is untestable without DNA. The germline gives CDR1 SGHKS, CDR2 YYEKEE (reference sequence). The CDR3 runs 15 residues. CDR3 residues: CASSLGQFRTDTQYF.